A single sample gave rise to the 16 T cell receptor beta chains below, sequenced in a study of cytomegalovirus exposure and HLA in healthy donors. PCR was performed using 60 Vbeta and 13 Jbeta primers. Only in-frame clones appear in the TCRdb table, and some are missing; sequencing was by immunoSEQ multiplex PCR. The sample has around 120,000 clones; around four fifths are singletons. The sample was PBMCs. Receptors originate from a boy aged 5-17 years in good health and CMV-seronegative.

The CDR3: CASSQLAGRGLTGELFF. The CDR3 DNA reads as TGCGCCAGCAGTCAATTAGCGGGACGGGGACTCACCGGGGAGCTGTTTTTT. V usage is TRBV23-1 and J usage is TRBJ2-2; 8 bases agree with TRBD2. TRBV23-1 is sorted into the ORF group, with uncertain function. This CDR3 has 17 amino acids. The V gene end was trimmed by 1 base and the J gene end by 4 bases; junction bases not matched to a gene: 8.

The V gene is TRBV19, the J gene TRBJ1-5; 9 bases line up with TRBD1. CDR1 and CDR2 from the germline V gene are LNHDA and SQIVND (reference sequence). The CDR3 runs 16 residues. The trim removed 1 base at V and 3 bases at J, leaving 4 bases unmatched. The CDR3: CASSIAGQGYNQPQHF. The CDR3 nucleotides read TGTGCCAGTAGTATAGCTGGACAGGGGTACAATCAGCCCCAGCATTTT.

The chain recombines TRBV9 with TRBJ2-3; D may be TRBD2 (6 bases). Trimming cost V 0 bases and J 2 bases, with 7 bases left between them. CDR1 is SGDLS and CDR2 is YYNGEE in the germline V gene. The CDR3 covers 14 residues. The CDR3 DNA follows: TGTGCCAGCAGCGTAGAACTAGCCACAGATACGCAGTATTTT. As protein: CASSVELATDTQYF.

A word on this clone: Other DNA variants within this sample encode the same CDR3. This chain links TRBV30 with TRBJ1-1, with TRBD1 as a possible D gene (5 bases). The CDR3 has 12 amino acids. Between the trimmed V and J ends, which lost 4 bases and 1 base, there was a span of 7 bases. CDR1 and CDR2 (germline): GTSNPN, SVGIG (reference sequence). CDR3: CAWKRGNTEAFF. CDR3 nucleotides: TGTGCCTGGAAAAGGGGGAACACTGAAGCTTTCTTT.

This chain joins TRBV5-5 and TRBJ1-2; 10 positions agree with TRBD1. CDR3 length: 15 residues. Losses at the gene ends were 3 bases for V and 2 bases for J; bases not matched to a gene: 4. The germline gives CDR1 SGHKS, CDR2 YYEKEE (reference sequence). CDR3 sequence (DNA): TGTGCCAGCAGCTCCCAGGACAGGGGGAACTATGGCTACACCTTC. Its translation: CASSSQDRGNYGYTF.

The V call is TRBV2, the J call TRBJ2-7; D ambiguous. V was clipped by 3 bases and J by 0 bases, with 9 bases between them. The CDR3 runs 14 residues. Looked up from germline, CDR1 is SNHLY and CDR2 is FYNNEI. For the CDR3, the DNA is TGTGCCAGCAGTGACATGAGGAGCTCCTACGAGCAGTACTTC. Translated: CASSDMRSSYEQYF. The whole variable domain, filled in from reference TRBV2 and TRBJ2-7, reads EPEVTQTPSHQVTQMGQEVILRCVPISNHLYFYWYRQILGQKVEFLVSFYNNEISEKSEIFDDQFSVERPDGSNFTLKIRSTKLEDSAMYFCASSDMRSSYEQYFGPGTRLTVT.

This chain's CDR3 is CSVETGWEGNTIYF. CDR3 bases: TGCAGCGTCGAGACAGGGTGGGAAGGAAACACCATATATTTT. This chain connects TRBV29-1 to TRBJ1-3; 7 nucleotides match TRBD1. CDR1 and CDR2 from the germline V gene are SQVTM and ANQGSEA. There are 14 residues in the CDR3. V dropped 6 bases and J dropped 4; count of bases not matched to a gene: 9.

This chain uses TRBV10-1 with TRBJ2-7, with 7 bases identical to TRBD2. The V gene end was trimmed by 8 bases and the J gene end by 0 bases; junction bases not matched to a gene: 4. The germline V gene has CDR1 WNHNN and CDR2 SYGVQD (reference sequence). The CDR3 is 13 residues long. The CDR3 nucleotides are TGCGCCAGCGGGGGGGTGACCTCCTACGAGCAGTACTTC. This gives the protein CASGGVTSYEQYF.

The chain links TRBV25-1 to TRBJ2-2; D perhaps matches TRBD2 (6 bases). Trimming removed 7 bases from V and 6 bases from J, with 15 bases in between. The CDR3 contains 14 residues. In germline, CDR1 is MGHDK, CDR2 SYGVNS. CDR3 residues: CASTPRGTAGELFF. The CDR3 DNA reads TGTGCCAGCACCCCCCGGGGGACCGCCGGGGAGCTGTTTTTT.

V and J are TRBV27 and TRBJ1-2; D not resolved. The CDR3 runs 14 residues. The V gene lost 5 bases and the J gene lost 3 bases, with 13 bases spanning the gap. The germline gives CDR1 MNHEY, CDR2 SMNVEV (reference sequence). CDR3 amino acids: CASSKTGVDYGYTF. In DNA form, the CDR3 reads TGTGCCAGCAGTAAGACGGGAGTGGACTATGGCTACACCTTC.

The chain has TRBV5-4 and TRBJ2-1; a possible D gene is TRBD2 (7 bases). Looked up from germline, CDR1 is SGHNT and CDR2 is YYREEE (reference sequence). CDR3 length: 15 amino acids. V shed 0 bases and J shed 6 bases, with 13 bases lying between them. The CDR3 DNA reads TGTGCCAGCAGCTTGGGGGGGGGCGGGTTCAATGAGCAGTTCTTC. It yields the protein CASSLGGGGFNEQFF. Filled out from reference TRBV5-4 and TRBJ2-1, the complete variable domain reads ETGVTQSPTHLIKTRGQQVTLRCSSQSGHNTVSWYQQALGQGPQFIFQYYREEENGRGNFPPRFSGLQFPNYSSELNVNALELDDSALYLCASSLGGGGFNEQFFGPGTRLTVL.

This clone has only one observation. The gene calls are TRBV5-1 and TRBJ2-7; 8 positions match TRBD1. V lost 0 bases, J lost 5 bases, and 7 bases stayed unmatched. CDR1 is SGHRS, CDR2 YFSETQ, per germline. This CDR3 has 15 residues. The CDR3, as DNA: TGCGCCAGCAGCTTGGGTACCAGGGGGCCCAACGAGCAGTACTTC. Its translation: CASSLGTRGPNEQYF.

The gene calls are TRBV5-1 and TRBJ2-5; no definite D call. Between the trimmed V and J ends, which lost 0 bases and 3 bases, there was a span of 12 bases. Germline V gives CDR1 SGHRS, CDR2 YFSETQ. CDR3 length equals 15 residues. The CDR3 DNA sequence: TGCGCCAGCAGCTTGGAGGCAGGCCCCGAAGAGACCCAGTACTTC. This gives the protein CASSLEAGPEETQYF.

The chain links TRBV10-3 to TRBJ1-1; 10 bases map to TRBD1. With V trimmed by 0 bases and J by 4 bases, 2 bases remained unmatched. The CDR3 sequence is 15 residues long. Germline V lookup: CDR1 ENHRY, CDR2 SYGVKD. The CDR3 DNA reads TGTGCCATCAGTGAGTCAGGGACAGGGGCCACTGAAGCTTTCTTT. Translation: CAISESGTGATEAFF.

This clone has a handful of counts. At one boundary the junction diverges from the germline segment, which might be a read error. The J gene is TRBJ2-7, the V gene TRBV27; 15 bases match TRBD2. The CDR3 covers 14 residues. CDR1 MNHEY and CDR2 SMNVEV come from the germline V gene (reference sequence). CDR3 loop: CASSLTGLAGGMHF. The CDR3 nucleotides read TGTGCCAGCAGTTTAACGGGACTAGCGGGAGGTATGCACTTC.

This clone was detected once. The CDR3 DNA sequence: TGTGCCATCAGTGAGTCAGTAGGACAGGGCTCCTACGAGCAGTACTTC. This codes for CAISESVGQGSYEQYF. The chain carries TRBV10-3 and TRBJ2-7; TRBD1 matches at 8 bases. The CDR3 is 16 amino acids. Germline assignment: CDR1 ENHRY and CDR2 SYGVKD. With V trimmed by 0 bases and J by 0 bases, 4 bases remained unmatched.